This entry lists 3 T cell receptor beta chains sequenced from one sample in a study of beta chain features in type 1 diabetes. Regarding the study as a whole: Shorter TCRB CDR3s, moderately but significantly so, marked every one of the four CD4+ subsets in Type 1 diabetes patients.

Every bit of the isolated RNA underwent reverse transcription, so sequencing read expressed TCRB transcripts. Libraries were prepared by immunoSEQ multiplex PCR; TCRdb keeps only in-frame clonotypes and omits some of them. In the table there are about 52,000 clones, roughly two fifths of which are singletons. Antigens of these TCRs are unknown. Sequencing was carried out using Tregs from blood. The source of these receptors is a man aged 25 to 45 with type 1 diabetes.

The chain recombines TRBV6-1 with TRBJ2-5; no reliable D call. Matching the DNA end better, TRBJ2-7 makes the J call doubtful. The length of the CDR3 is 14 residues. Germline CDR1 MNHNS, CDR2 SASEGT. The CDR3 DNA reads TGTGCCAGCACTAGGCTCTTGCGCTCCTACGAGCAGTACTTC. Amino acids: CASTRLLRSYEQYF.

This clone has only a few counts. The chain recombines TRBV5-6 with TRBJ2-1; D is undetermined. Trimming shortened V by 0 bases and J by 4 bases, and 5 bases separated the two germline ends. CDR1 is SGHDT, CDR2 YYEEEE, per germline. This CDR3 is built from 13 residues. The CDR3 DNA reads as TGTGCCAGCAGCTTGGCAGATTACAATGAGCAGTTCTTC. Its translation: CASSLADYNEQFF.

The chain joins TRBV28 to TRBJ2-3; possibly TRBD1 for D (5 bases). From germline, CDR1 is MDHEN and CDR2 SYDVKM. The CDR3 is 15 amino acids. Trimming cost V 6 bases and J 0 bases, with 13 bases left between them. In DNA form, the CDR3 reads TGTGCCAGCAGCCGACTGGGGCGGAGCACAGATACGCAGTATTTT. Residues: CASSRLGRSTDTQYF.